This T cell receptor (beta chain) stems from a study of blood T cell repertoires in COVID-19. Background on the study: PBMCs, B-cell-depleted T cells, or T cells provided the cDNA or gDNA that made up the material.

The CDR3 length is 16 residues. The germline CDR1 and CDR2 sequences are SGDLS and YYNGEE. V was clipped by 2 bases and J by 3 bases, with 17 bases between them. The protocol was immunoSEQ multiplex PCR, while the TCRdb copy is restricted to in-frame clones and leaves out a portion. The sample carries about 76,000 clones, 70% to 90% recorded once. Seattle's cohort entered during active infection and was followed longitudinally. This TCR was recovered from a man aged 55-75 years with COVID-19, enrolled during active disease. The rearrangement links TRBV9 to TRBJ1-1; perhaps TRBD1 as D (5 bases). Sequences were obtained from peripheral blood. DNA for the CDR3: TGTGCCAGCAGCGTCGACCTCTTCGGGGGGGACACTGAAGCTTTCTTT. It specifies CASSVDLFGGDTEAFF. Looking up the rest from reference TRBV9 and TRBJ1-1 gives the full variable domain: DSGVTQTPKHLITATGQRVTLRCSPRSGDLSVYWYQQSLDQGLQFLIQYYNGEERAKGNILERFSAQQFPDLHSELNLSSLELGDSALYFCASSVDLFGGDTEAFFGQGTRLTVV.